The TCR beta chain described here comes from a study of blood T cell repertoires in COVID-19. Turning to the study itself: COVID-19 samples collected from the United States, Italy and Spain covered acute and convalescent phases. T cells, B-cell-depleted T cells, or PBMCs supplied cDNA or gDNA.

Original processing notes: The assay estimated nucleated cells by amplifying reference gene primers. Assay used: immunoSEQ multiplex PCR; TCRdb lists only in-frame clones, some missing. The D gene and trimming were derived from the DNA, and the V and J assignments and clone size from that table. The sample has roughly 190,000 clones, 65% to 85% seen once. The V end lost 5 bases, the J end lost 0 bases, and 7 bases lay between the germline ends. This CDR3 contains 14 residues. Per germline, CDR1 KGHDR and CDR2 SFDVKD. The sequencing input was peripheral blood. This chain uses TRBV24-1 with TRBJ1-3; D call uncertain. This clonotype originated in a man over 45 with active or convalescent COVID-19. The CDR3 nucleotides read TGTGCCACCAGTGGAGGAAGCTCTGGAAACACCATATATTTT. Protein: CATSGGSSGNTIYF.